The source of this T cell receptor beta chain is a study of T cell repertoires in cytomegalovirus infection (dated by TCRdb to the late 2010s). Looking at the study overall: Alongside well-studied HLA-B-restricted epitopes, the peptide stimulations were aimed at recently identified HLA-C-restricted CMV epitopes, whose presentation resists viral immunomodulation. Donor HLA type was relevant to the analysis, because carriage of CMV infection together with the matching HLA type was indicated by public TCR beta signatures.

Study-wide findings and limitations: In both this cohort and an independent roughly 350-donor cohort, the cumulative frequency of public TCR beta family members distinguished carriers of CMV infection plus the relevant HLA type. In the ex vivo response, HLA-C-restricted CMV-specific TCR beta clonotypes were dominant, and in two of eight donors the single most frequent clonotype came from this HLA-C-restricted group.

V and J are truncated by 1 base and 5 bases respectively, leaving an intervening sequence of 14 bases. For CDR1 and CDR2, the germline V gene lists SGHTA and FQGNSA. The CDR3 numbers 16 residues from cysteine through phenylalanine. CDR3 DNA only is kept here, 48 bases in frame from base 1. Remarks on this clonotype: It lacks a known antigen. Within one base of it there is no much larger clone, and no base qualities were kept.

Sequencing was performed on an Illumina HiSeq 1500. The raw public data were reprocessed by TCRdb itself: fastp quality trimming at Q25, MiXCR clonotype calling, in-frame beta chains only. Every distinct CDR3 protein forms one entry, paired with its most common genes and DNA. The sample table contains hundreds of thousands of distinct CDR3 sequences; only one count was recorded for about 44% of them. The ten largest clones represent around 45% of the sample. The sample's treatment or condition label is to be understood as: in vitro stimulation with specific CMV peptide epitopes to enrich CMV-specific T cells.

The chain joins TRBV7-2 to TRBJ2-2; a weak D assignment points to TRBD2 (6 bases agree). This specimen was cultured PBMCs, taken from culture after CMV antigen stimulation. This TCR was sampled from a human donor in good health (CMV status not recorded). Some clones in this sample may be carry-over from other donors' samples. In nucleotides, the sequence is TGTGCCAGCAGCTTAGGGGCCAGACTAGGGACCGGGGAGCTGTTTTTT. The encoded protein is CASSLGARLGTGELFF. This CDR3, with the reference TRBV7-2 and TRBJ2-2 proteins standing in past its ends, gives the full variable domain GAGVSQSPSNKVTEKGKDVELRCDPISGHTALYWYRQSLGQGLEFLIYFQGNSAPDKSGLPSDRFSAERTGGSVSTLTIQRTQQEDSAVYLCASSLGARLGTGELFFGEGSRLTVL.